This entry lists 19 T cell receptor beta chains sequenced from one sample in a study of CD8+CD57+ T cells in acquired aplastic anemia. Those patients picked for sequencing had displayed CD8+CD57+ cell expansion on flow cytometry. CDR3 and TCR beta VDJ profiling relied on genomic DNA as the template. Using its own MiXCR run on the reads, TCRdb lists one record per CDR3 protein. The sample contains 90,000 to 150,000 distinct CDR3 sequences, 45% to 60% of which appear only once. Material: sorted CD4+, CD8+, or CD8+CD57+ T cells (not recorded which) from PBMCs. The source is a human donor with aplastic anemia.

The chain carries TRBV2 and TRBJ2-1, with a tentative D call TRBD1 (5 bases). Germline-derived CDR1 and CDR2 are SNHLY and FYNNEI. V lost 6 bases and J lost 8, with 14 bases in between. The CDR3 extends over 13 amino acids. Here the CDR3 reads CASSRSRVDEQFF. CDR3 nucleotides: TGTGCCAGCAGCCGCTCCAGGGTAGATGAGCAGTTCTTC.

The chain links TRBV10-3 to TRBJ2-7, with 13 bases matching TRBD2. J lost 4 bases, V lost 3 bases, and 6 bases had no gene match. This CDR3 is built from 16 residues. CDR1 is ENHRY and CDR2 is SYGVKD in the germline V gene. CDR3 DNA sequence: TGTGCCATCAGTGATACTAGCGGGAGGGGTCAGTACGAGCAGTACTTC. Translated, it gives CAISDTSGRGQYEQYF.

This chain uses TRBV19 with TRBJ2-3, with D perhaps matching TRBD2 (5 bases). The CDR3 totals 15 residues. CDR1 is LNHDA and CDR2 is SQIVND in the germline V gene (reference sequence). V was cut by 6 bases and J by 2 bases, with 15 bases left in between. CDR3 sequence (DNA): TGTGCCAGTAGCCTCGGCCTAGCCTCCACAGATACGCAGTATTTT. It specifies CASSLGLASTDTQYF.

This chain links TRBV10-3 with TRBJ2-7; D is ambiguous. Per germline, CDR1 ENHRY and CDR2 SYGVKD. This CDR3 region has 14 residues. The germline V and J ends were trimmed by 6 bases and 4 bases, with 16 bases remaining between them. The CDR3 DNA reads TGTGCCATCAGGAAGGGTATTGCTGTGTACGAGCAGTACTTC. Its translation is CAIRKGIAVYEQYF.

The CDR3 DNA follows: TGTGCCAGCAGTGACCCAGGGGCGGGAGGCGCAGAGACCCAGTACTTC. Its protein is CASSDPGAGGAETQYF. V and J are TRBV12-3 or TRBV12-4 and TRBJ2-5, with 8 positions matching TRBD2. The trim removed 5 bases at V and 4 bases at J, leaving 12 bases unmatched. This CDR3 is built from 16 residues.

This chain connects TRBV5-1 to TRBJ1-3; D not certain. V was pared by 0 bases and J by 0 bases, with 7 bases between. Looked up from germline, CDR1 is SGHRS and CDR2 is YFSETQ. The CDR3 is 15 residues long. CDR3 protein: CASSLGRSSGNTIYF. Here the CDR3 DNA reads TGCGCCAGCAGCTTGGGTAGGAGCTCTGGAAACACCATATATTTT.

The V gene is TRBV9, the J gene TRBJ2-5, with 9 bases that match TRBD1. The CDR3 sequence is 12 residues long. Germline CDR1 and CDR2: SGDLS and YYNGEE. V gave up 6 bases and J gave up 4 bases; unmatched junction bases: 1. The CDR3 loop reads CASKGQGETQYF. The CDR3 region has the DNA TGTGCCAGCAAGGGACAGGGAGAGACCCAGTACTTC. The full variable domain, in which reference TRBV9 and TRBJ2-5 provide the parts outside the CDR3, is DSGVTQTPKHLITATGQRVTLRCSPRSGDLSVYWYQQSLDQGLQFLIQYYNGEERAKGNILERFSAQQFPDLHSELNLSSLELGDSALYFCASKGQGETQYFGPGTRLLVL.

CDR3 sequence (DNA): TGTGCCACCAGTGATTCCTCCGCCGTATACAAGCAGTACTTC. Amino acids: CATSDSSAVYKQYF. This sequence joins TRBV24-1 and TRBJ2-7; D unclear. The V end was cut by 2 bases, the J end by 8 bases, with 15 bases between. The CDR3 extends over 14 amino acids. CDR1 and CDR2 (germline): KGHDR, SFDVKD.

The chain couples TRBV7-2 to TRBJ1-4; D call uncertain. Germline values: CDR1 SGHTA, CDR2 FQGNSA. V was trimmed by 2 bases and J by 7 bases, leaving 5 bases between them. The CDR3 totals 12 residues. CDR3 region: CASSLIPEKLFF. The DNA of the CDR3 is TGTGCCAGCAGCTTAATACCTGAAAAACTGTTTTTT. Filled out from reference TRBV7-2 and TRBJ1-4, the complete variable domain reads GAGVSQSPSNKVTEKGKDVELRCDPISGHTALYWYRQSLGQGLEFLIYFQGNSAPDKSGLPSDRFSAERTGGSVSTLTIQRTQQEDSAVYLCASSLIPEKLFFGSGTQLSVL.

To note about this clonotype: A much more abundant neighbour one base away suggests this may be a read error. The rearrangement uses TRBV27 and TRBJ2-7; TRBD1 matches at 8 bases. V was pared by 11 bases and J by 7 bases, with 4 bases of the junction left unmatched. There are 10 residues in the CDR3. CDR1 is MNHEY and CDR2 is SMNVEV in the germline V gene (reference sequence). Here the CDR3 reads CAYQGAEQYF. CDR3 nucleotides: TGTGCCTACCAGGGGGCAGAGCAGTACTTC.

The rearrangement links TRBV19 to TRBJ2-7; D assignment may be TRBD1 or TRBD2 (5 bases each). The CDR3 extends over 15 amino acids. The germline V and J ends were trimmed by 4 bases and 2 bases, with 15 bases remaining between them. The germline V gene encodes CDR1 LNHDA and CDR2 SQIVND (reference sequence). The CDR3 region has the DNA TGTGCCAGTAGTAGGGTACGGGGCCCCCCCTACGAGCAGTACTTC. Its protein product is CASSRVRGPPYEQYF.

This clonotype was detected only a few times. The V call is TRBV15, the J call TRBJ2-7, with 10 nucleotides matching TRBD1. Trimming at V came to 5 bases and at J to 4 bases, leaving 5 bases not matched to a gene. Germline CDR1 reads LNHNV; CDR2 reads YYDKDF (reference sequence). CDR3 length: 14 amino acids. The CDR3 protein is CATSGDRGGYEQYF. The CDR3 DNA follows: TGTGCCACCAGCGGGGACAGGGGCGGGTACGAGCAGTACTTC.

Turning to this clonotype: The junction does not match germline at one end; this may be a read error. V is TRBV7-7 and J is TRBJ2-7; perhaps D is TRBD1 or TRBD2 (5 bases each). This CDR3 comprises 17 residues. The germline V gene encodes CDR1 SSHAT and CDR2 FNYEAQ (reference sequence). The CDR3 protein is CASSLVVGDPHSYEQYF. The DNA for the CDR3 is TGTGCTAGCAGCTTAGTGGTTGGGGACCCACACTCCTACGAGCAGTACTTC.

This clonotype was found many times. The chain joins TRBV10-3 to TRBJ2-7; weak D call: TRBD2 (6 bases). CDR3 size: 14 residues. V shed 7 bases and J shed 4 bases, with 17 bases lying between them. Germline CDR1 and CDR2: ENHRY and SYGVKD. The CDR3 DNA is TGTGCCATCACCCGGGCGCCGCGGGGTTACGAGCAGTACTTC. Its translation: CAITRAPRGYEQYF.

This chain connects TRBV27 to TRBJ2-3; TRBD2 is a possible D gene (6 bases). The CDR3 runs to 12 residues. Germline CDR1 and CDR2: MNHEY and SMNVEV (reference sequence). Trimming took 6 bases from V and 4 from J, leaving 8 bases between them. The DNA of the CDR3 is TGTGCCAGCAGGGAGGGAGCAGATACGCAGTATTTT. Residues: CASREGADTQYF.

The rearrangement links TRBV7-9 to TRBJ1-2, with a possible D match to TRBD1 (5 bases). V was trimmed by 1 base and J by 6 bases, leaving 9 bases between them. The CDR3 length is 13 residues. Looked up from germline, CDR1 is SEHNR and CDR2 is FQNEAQ (reference sequence). The DNA of the CDR3 is TGTGCCAGCAGCTTAGTAGGGGCGGATGGCTACACCTTC. Amino acids: CASSLVGADGYTF.

The V call is TRBV10-3, the J call TRBJ1-2; D gene uncertain. The CDR3 runs 13 residues. CDR1 and CDR2 (germline): ENHRY, SYGVKD. Trimming removed 4 bases from V and 5 bases from J, with 11 bases in between. Here the CDR3 reads CAISVQEGYGYTF. CDR3 sequence (DNA): TGTGCCATCAGTGTGCAGGAAGGGTATGGCTACACCTTC.

This clonotype was seen once. The chain combines TRBV15 with TRBJ2-3; D not resolved. Germline V lookup: CDR1 LNHNV, CDR2 YYDKDF (reference sequence). CDR3 length: 13 amino acids. V gave up 2 bases and J gave up 6 bases, with 9 bases separating them. The CDR3 loop reads CATSRPTHDTQYF. The DNA of the CDR3 is TGTGCCACCAGCAGACCCACGCATGATACGCAGTATTTT.

This clonotype was detected ten times or more. The chain has TRBV12-3 or TRBV12-4 and TRBJ1-1; D is ambiguous. The CDR3 contains 13 residues. The V gene lost 2 bases and the J gene lost 4 bases, with 8 bases spanning the gap. In DNA, the CDR3 is TGTGCCAGCAGTTTAACGGATGGCACTGAAGCTTTCTTT. It codes for CASSLTDGTEAFF.